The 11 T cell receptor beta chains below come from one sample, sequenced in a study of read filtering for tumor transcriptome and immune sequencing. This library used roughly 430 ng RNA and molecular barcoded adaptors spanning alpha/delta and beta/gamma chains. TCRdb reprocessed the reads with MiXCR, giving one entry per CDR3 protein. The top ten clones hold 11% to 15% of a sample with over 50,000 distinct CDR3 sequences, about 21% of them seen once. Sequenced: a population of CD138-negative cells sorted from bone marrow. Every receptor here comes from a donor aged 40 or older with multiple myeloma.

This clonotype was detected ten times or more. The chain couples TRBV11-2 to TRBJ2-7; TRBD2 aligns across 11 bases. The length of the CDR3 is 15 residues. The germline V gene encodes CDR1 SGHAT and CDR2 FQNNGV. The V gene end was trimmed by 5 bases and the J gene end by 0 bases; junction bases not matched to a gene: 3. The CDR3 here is CASSPGTSGSYEQYF. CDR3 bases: TGTGCCAGCAGCCCGGGGACTAGCGGCTCCTACGAGCAGTACTTC.

The CDR3 sequence: CSARVTNYGYTF. The CDR3 DNA is TGCAGTGCTAGGGTAACTAACTATGGCTACACCTTC. The gene calls are TRBV20-1 and TRBJ1-2, with D uncertain. Trimming pared 3 bases from V and 0 bases from J, leaving 5 bases between. Germline-derived CDR1 and CDR2 are DFQATT and SNEGSKA (reference sequence). This CDR3 is 12 amino acids long.

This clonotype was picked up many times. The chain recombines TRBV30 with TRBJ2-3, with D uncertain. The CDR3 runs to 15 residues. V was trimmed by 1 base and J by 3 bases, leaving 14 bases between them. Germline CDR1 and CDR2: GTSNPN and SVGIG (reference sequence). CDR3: CAWSDSLVTTDTQYF. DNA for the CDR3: TGTGCCTGGAGTGACTCCCTAGTTACTACAGATACGCAGTATTTT.

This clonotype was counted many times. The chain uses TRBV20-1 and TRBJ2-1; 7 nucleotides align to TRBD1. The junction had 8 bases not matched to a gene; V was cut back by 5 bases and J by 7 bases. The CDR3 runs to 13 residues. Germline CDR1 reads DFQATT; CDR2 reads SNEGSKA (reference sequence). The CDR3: CSAPGQVRNEQFF. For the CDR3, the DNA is TGCAGTGCTCCCGGACAGGTGAGGAATGAGCAGTTCTTC.

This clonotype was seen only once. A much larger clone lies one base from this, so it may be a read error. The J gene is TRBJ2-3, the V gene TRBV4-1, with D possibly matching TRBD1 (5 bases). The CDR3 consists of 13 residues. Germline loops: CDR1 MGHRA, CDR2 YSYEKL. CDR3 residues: CASSRPDTDTRYF. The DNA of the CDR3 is TGCGCCAGCAGCCGCCCGGACACAGATACGCGGTATTTT.

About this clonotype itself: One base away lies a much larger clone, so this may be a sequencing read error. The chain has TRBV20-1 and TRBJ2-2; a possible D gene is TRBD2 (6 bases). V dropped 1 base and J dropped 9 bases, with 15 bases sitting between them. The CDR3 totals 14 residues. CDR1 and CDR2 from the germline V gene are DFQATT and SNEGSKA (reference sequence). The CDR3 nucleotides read TGCAGTGCTAGAGCTAGCAGGAGGGCCAGGGAGCTGTTTTTT. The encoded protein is CSARASRRARELFF.

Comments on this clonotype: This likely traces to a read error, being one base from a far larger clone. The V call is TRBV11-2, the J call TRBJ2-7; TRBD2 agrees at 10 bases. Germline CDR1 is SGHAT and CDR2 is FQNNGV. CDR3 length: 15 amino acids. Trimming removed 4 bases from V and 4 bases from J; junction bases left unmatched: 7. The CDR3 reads CASSSASGSAYEQYF. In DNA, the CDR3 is TGTGCCAGCAGCTCTGCTAGCGGGAGTGCTTACGAGCAGTACTTC.

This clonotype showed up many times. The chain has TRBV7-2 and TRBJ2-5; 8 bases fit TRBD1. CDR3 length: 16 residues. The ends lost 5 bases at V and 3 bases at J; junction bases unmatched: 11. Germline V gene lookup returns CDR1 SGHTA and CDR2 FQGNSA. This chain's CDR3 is CASSPRGRGLKETQYF. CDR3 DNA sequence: TGTGCCAGCAGCCCACGGGGCAGGGGGCTTAAAGAGACCCAGTACTTC.

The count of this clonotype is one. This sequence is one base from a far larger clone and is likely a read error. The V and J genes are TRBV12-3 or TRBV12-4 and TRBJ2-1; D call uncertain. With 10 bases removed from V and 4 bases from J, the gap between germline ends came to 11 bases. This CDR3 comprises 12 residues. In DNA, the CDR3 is TGTGCCAACAGCGAACAATACAATGAGCAGTTCTTC. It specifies CANSEQYNEQFF.

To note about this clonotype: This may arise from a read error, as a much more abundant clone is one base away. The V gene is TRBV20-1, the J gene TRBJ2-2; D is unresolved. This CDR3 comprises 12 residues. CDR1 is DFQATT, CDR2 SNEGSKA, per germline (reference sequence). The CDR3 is CGARTNGGELFF. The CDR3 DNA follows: TGCGGTGCTCGAACGAATGGCGGGGAGCTGTTTTTT.

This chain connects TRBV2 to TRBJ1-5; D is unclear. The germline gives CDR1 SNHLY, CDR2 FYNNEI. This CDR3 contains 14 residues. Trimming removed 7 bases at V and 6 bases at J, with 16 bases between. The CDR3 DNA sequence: TGTGCCAGCAATGAGTGGAGGGCCGGTCAGCCCCAGCATTTT. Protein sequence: CASNEWRAGQPQHF.